This TCR beta chain was captured by sequencing in a study of cytomegalovirus exposure and HLA in healthy donors. V was cut by 5 bases and J by 3 bases, with 8 bases left in between. Germline assignment: CDR1 SGHVS and CDR2 FQNEAQ. This CDR3 is built from 13 residues. Both 60 Vbeta primers and 13 Jbeta primers went into the PCR. Generated by immunoSEQ multiplex PCR, the TCRdb table keeps only in-frame clones and is missing some. The sample lists about 61,000 clones; around 87% were seen once. This receptor was taken from a man aged 18 to 35 in good health and CMV-seronegative. Sequenced: PBMCs. The V gene is TRBV7-8, the J gene TRBJ1-5; D is possibly TRBD1 (6 bases). The CDR3 loop reads CASSRDNNQPQHF. DNA for the CDR3: TGTGCCAGCAGCCGGGACAACAATCAGCCCCAGCATTTT.